The clone carrying this T cell receptor beta chain was detected only once. The antigen is unknown. The entry originates in a study of a mutant IDH1 vaccine in newly diagnosed glioma. Across the whole study: The vaccination schedule gave patients eight doses in weeks 1, 3, 5, 7, 11, 15, 19 and 23. Receipt of radiotherapy, temozolomide, or both preceded the study, and most received both. General study findings and limits: Alterations occurring in top peripheral T cell clonotypes seemed unrelated to pseudoprogression.

Germline V gene sequence: CDR1 MDHEN, CDR2 SYDVKM. J lost 6 bases, V lost 7 bases, and 4 bases had no gene match. This CDR3 is 13 amino acids long. Generated by immunoSEQ multiplex PCR, the TCRdb table keeps only in-frame clones and is missing some. This table holds around 78,000 clones, over 75% found once. As for time point: week 5, during vaccination. Doses of 300 ug of mutant IDH1 20-mer peptide were given with topical imiquimod. The chain is built from TRBV28 and TRBJ1-5, with TRBD1 matching 9 bases. This clonotype was obtained from a woman aged 45-65 years with glioma. The material sequenced was PBMCs, taken from a glioma patient whose treatment included an IDH1 peptide vaccine. CDR3 sequence: CASKTGGGQPQHF. The CDR3 bases are TGTGCCAGCAAGACAGGGGGGGGTCAGCCCCAGCATTTT.